The 12 T cell receptor beta chains below were found in one sample sequenced in a study of PD-1 and CTLA-4 blockade in melanoma. Produced via immunoSEQ multiplex PCR; TCRdb's table is partial and in-frame only. The sample records approximately 33,000 clones, around 90% being singletons. Source: CD8+ T cells from peripheral blood, taken from a patient given anti-PD-1 treatment. Receptor source: a human donor with melanoma.

DNA of the CDR3: TGTGCCTGGACCGCGGACACAGATACGCAGTATTTT. Protein sequence: CAWTADTDTQYF. The J gene is TRBJ2-3, the V gene TRBV30; D unresolved. The CDR3 contains 12 residues. V lost 4 bases and J 2 bases, leaving 7 bases between the germline ends. The germline gives CDR1 GTSNPN, CDR2 SVGIG (reference sequence).

The chain carries TRBV15 and TRBJ2-6, with D maybe TRBD1 (6 bases). Trimming left V 9 bases short and J 0 bases short, with 15 bases between. The CDR3 is 16 residues long. Germline values: CDR1 LNHNV, CDR2 YYDKDF (reference sequence). The CDR3 reads CATSRDTGSGANVLTF. As DNA, the CDR3 is TGTGCCACGTCCCGGGACACGGGCTCTGGGGCCAACGTCCTGACTTTC.

This clone was recorded only once. The chain carries TRBV10-3 and TRBJ2-3; no reliable D call. V was clipped by 2 bases and J by 1 base, with 10 bases between them. CDR3 length: 15 amino acids. Germline CDR1 ENHRY, CDR2 SYGVKD. The CDR3 loop is CAISEGEWGTDTQYF. The DNA for the CDR3 is TGTGCCATCAGTGAGGGCGAATGGGGCACAGATACGCAGTATTTT.

The chain combines TRBV7-8 with TRBJ2-2; a weak D match, TRBD1 (6 bases). CDR1 is SGHVS, CDR2 FQNEAQ, per germline. Trimming left V 5 bases short and J 0 bases short, with 13 bases between. The CDR3 extends over 16 amino acids. Written as DNA, the CDR3 is TGTGCCAGCAGCCCGTCCGGGACACCGAACACCGGGGAGCTGTTTTTT. Protein product: CASSPSGTPNTGELFF.

The V gene is TRBV4-1, the J gene TRBJ1-6; 10 nucleotides match TRBD1. Germline V gene sequence: CDR1 MGHRA, CDR2 YSYEKL. J gave up 7 bases and V 5 bases, and 5 bases lay outside the gene matches. CDR3 length: 15 residues. The chain's CDR3 is CASSSGTGENSPLHF. CDR3 nucleotides: TGCGCCAGCAGCTCCGGGACAGGGGAAAATTCACCCCTCCACTTT.

The chain combines TRBV7-9 with TRBJ2-1; tentatively, D is TRBD1 or TRBD2 (5 bases each). CDR1 and CDR2 (germline): SEHNR, FQNEAQ (reference sequence). V was shortened by 7 bases and J by 8 bases, with 18 bases between the two germline ends. CDR3 length: 14 amino acids. For the CDR3, the DNA is TGTGCCAGCAACCCTCGGGGCCAAGTCGATGAGCAGTTCTTC. This encodes CASNPRGQVDEQFF.

The gene calls are TRBV27 and TRBJ2-2; possible D gene TRBD1, 6 bases. There are 15 residues in the CDR3. Deletions cut 5 bases from V and 2 bases from J, with 12 bases between. The germline gives CDR1 MNHEY, CDR2 SMNVEV (reference sequence). CDR3 residues: CASSTGTSNTGELFF. CDR3 in DNA: TGTGCCAGCAGTACCGGGACATCTAACACCGGGGAGCTGTTTTTT.

The chain links TRBV6-5 to TRBJ1-2; the D is unclear. CDR1 and CDR2 (germline): MNHEY, SVGAGI. The CDR3 has 12 residues. V was trimmed by 9 bases and J by 8 bases, leaving 16 bases between them. This CDR3 is CARRSSSEGYTF. The CDR3 coding sequence is TGTGCCAGGAGGTCGTCTTCGGAAGGCTACACCTTC.

V is TRBV7-9 and J is TRBJ2-7; no firm D call. Germline values: CDR1 SEHNR, CDR2 FQNEAQ (reference sequence). CDR3 length: 12 amino acids. The V end lost 1 base, the J end lost 3 bases, and 4 bases lay between the germline ends. In DNA, the CDR3 is TGTGCCAGCAGCTTAGACAACTACGAGCAGTACTTC. Translating gives CASSLDNYEQYF. The full variable domain, in which reference TRBV7-9 and TRBJ2-7 provide the parts outside the CDR3, is DTGVSQNPRHKITKRGQNVTFRCDPISEHNRLYWYRQTLGQGPEFLTYFQNEAQLEKSRLLSDRFSAERPKGSFSTLEIQRTEQGDSAMYLCASSLDNYEQYFGPGTRLTVT.

CDR3 protein: CASSFPRGPSDEKLFF. The CDR3 nucleotides read TGTGCCAGCAGCTTTCCCCGGGGACCCTCGGATGAAAAACTGTTTTTT. J is TRBJ1-4 and V is TRBV5-6; tentative D call: TRBD1 (5 bases). CDR1 is SGHDT and CDR2 is YYEEEE in the germline V gene. The germline V and J ends were trimmed by 2 bases and 6 bases, with 17 bases remaining between them. The CDR3 sequence is 16 residues long.

The V gene is TRBV6-6, the J gene TRBJ2-7; 9 positions match TRBD2. CDR1 is MNHNY and CDR2 is SVGAGI in the germline V gene (reference sequence). The V and J ends lost 6 bases and 11 bases, in that order; junction bases with no gene match: 11. This CDR3 spans 13 amino acids. CDR3 loop: CASRAGLAYFEYF. The CDR3 nucleotides are TGTGCCAGCAGAGCTGGACTAGCGTACTTCGAGTACTTC.

The chain is built from TRBV6-2 or TRBV6-3 and TRBJ1-1; possibly TRBD1 for D (5 bases). Trimming removed 0 bases at V and 0 bases at J, with 14 bases between. Looked up from germline, CDR1 is MNHEY and CDR2 is SVGEGT. This CDR3 is built from 17 residues. CDR3 coding DNA: TGTGCCAGCAGTTACTCGACAGCGAGGAGAGTGAACACTGAAGCTTTCTTT. It yields the protein CASSYSTARRVNTEAFF.